The 18 T cell receptor beta chains below come from one sample, sequenced in a study of T cell repertoires in cytomegalovirus infection. TCRdb fed the reads into MiXCR, producing one record per CDR3 protein. The table records around 300,000 distinct CDR3 sequences, 25% of them present only once. Sample: PBMCs. These receptors all stem from a human donor in good health (CMV status not recorded). Some clones in this sample may be carry-over from other donors' samples.

Only a few counts were recorded for this clonotype. CDR3 protein: CASKAQHGNQPQHF. The CDR3 bases are TGTGCCAGTAAGGCACAGCATGGGAATCAGCCCCAGCATTTT. This sequence joins TRBV19 and TRBJ1-5; D remains ambiguous. Germline CDR1 LNHDA, CDR2 SQIVND (reference sequence). V was trimmed by 7 bases and J by 4 bases, leaving 14 bases between them. The CDR3 loop spans 14 amino acids.

There are many counts of this clonotype. This chain links TRBV11-2 with TRBJ1-3; D perhaps matches TRBD1 (6 bases). CDR3 length equals 15 residues. The germline V gene has CDR1 SGHAT and CDR2 FQNNGV. The ends were cut back, 5 bases at V and 4 bases at J, with 15 bases in the middle. The chain's CDR3 is CASSPTGLAGNTIYF. CDR3 coding DNA: TGTGCCAGCAGCCCCACAGGGCTCGCGGGAAACACCATATATTTT.

This chain joins TRBV27 and TRBJ2-7; 7 bases fit TRBD1. The CDR3 contains 14 residues. The germline V gene encodes CDR1 MNHEY and CDR2 SMNVEV (reference sequence). Trimming took 7 bases from V and 2 from J; bases not matched to a gene: 8. CDR3 residues: CASNTDRTTYEQYF. The DNA for the CDR3 is TGTGCCAGCAACACGGACAGGACCACCTACGAGCAGTACTTC.

This clonotype has ten or more counts. The chain uses TRBV7-2 and TRBJ2-7; no reliable D call. The CDR3 totals 12 residues. Deletions cut 0 bases from V and 7 bases from J, with 7 bases between. Germline V gene data show CDR1 as SGHTA and CDR2 as FQGNSA. This chain's CDR3 is CASSLARREQYF. CDR3 DNA: TGTGCCAGCAGCTTAGCGCGTCGGGAGCAGTACTTC.

The J gene is TRBJ2-5, the V gene TRBV15, with 11 bases that match TRBD2. This CDR3 region has 15 residues. V trimming: 5 bases; J trimming: 2 bases; junction bases outside the gene matches: 4. CDR1 and CDR2 (germline): LNHNV, YYDKDF (reference sequence). This CDR3 is CATSPWTSGQETQYF. The DNA of the CDR3 is TGTGCCACCAGCCCCTGGACTAGCGGGCAAGAGACCCAGTACTTC.

The rearrangement links TRBV2 to TRBJ2-7; weak D call: TRBD1 (6 bases). Germline lookup yields CDR1 SNHLY and CDR2 FYNNEI. V lost 10 bases and J lost 3, with 16 bases in between. This CDR3 contains 13 residues. CDR3 residues: CATKPQGIYEQYV. The DNA of the CDR3 is TGTGCCACCAAACCCCAGGGGATCTACGAGCAGTACGTC.

The table lists this clonotype with many counts. The rearrangement links TRBV7-9 to TRBJ2-5; 10 bases match TRBD2. The V segment lost 1 base and the J segment 3 bases; nucleotides outside the gene matches: 8. In germline, CDR1 is SEHNR, CDR2 FQNEAQ (reference sequence). The CDR3 covers 17 residues. CDR3 protein: CASSLGLGLATEETQYF. The CDR3 bases are TGTGCCAGCAGCTTAGGTCTGGGACTAGCGACTGAAGAGACCCAGTACTTC.

The chain carries TRBV30 and TRBJ2-7; no definite D call. This CDR3 comprises 13 residues. Germline V CDR1 and CDR2: GTSNPN, SVGIG (reference sequence). The ends were cut back, 2 bases at V and 6 bases at J, with 14 bases in the middle. CDR3 nucleotide sequence: TGTGCCTGGAGTCCACGGAATAGCCTCGAGCAGTACTTC. This codes for CAWSPRNSLEQYF.

The sample holds a few counts of this clonotype. The chain couples TRBV6-2 or TRBV6-3 to TRBJ2-7; no clear D gene. Germline CDR1 and CDR2: MNHEY and SVGEGT. This CDR3 is built from 12 residues. The ends were cut back, 7 bases at V and 4 bases at J, with 11 bases in the middle. The DNA for the CDR3 is TGTGCCAGCACCAGAGGTCTTTACGAGCAGTACTTC. Its protein is CASTRGLYEQYF.

Only a few counts were recorded for this clonotype. This chain joins TRBV7-6 and TRBJ2-1; weak D call: TRBD1 (6 bases). Trimming removed 5 bases from V and 8 bases from J, with 16 bases in between. The V gene's germline CDR1 is SGHVS and CDR2 FNYEAQ. The CDR3 is 14 amino acids. The CDR3 nucleotides read TGTGCCAGCAGCCTCGACGTACCAGGGGATGAGCAGTTCTTC. Translating it yields CASSLDVPGDEQFF.

This clonotype has ten or more counts. The V gene is TRBV7-2, the J gene TRBJ1-1; D remains ambiguous. From germline, CDR1 is SGHTA and CDR2 FQGNSA. Trimming left V 1 base short and J 7 bases short, with 10 bases between. The CDR3 sequence is 13 residues long. In DNA, the CDR3 is TGTGCCAGCAGCTTAGGATCCCAACTTGAAGCTTTCTTT. Translation gives CASSLGSQLEAFF.

Only a few counts were recorded for this clonotype. The V call is TRBV10-3, the J call TRBJ2-3, with 8 bases identical to TRBD2. The germline CDR1 and CDR2 sequences are ENHRY and SYGVKD. This CDR3 is built from 14 residues. J was trimmed by 10 bases and V by 11 bases; bases with no gene match: 17. CDR3 DNA sequence: TGTGCCTCCGGGAGGGAGATCGGGCTGGAGGCGCAGTATTTT. Amino acid sequence: CASGREIGLEAQYF.

There are many counts of this clonotype. The CDR3 reads CASSLQGYYQPQHF. CDR3 coding DNA: TGTGCCAGCAGCCTACAGGGTTACTATCAGCCCCAGCATTTT. The rearrangement uses TRBV7-2 and TRBJ1-5; tentative D call: TRBD1 (6 bases). V was pared by 5 bases and J by 5 bases, with 13 bases between. The germline V gene has CDR1 SGHTA and CDR2 FQGNSA. This CDR3 is 14 amino acids long.

This clonotype was counted only a few times. The rearrangement uses TRBV19 and TRBJ2-5, with 11 bases identical to TRBD2. Per the germline V gene, CDR1 is LNHDA and CDR2 is SQIVND (reference sequence). The ends lost 0 bases at V and 4 bases at J; junction bases unmatched: 4. CDR3 length equals 16 residues. CDR3 nucleotides: TGTGCCAGTAGTATAGATAGCGGGGGGGCCGGAGAGACCCAGTACTTC. It codes for CASSIDSGGAGETQYF.

This clonotype was found many times. The chain combines TRBV7-9 with TRBJ2-3; D is unclear. Germline V gives CDR1 SEHNR, CDR2 FQNEAQ (reference sequence). The CDR3 has 16 residues. Trimming shortened V by 5 bases and J by 5 bases, and 20 bases separated the two germline ends. The CDR3 region has the DNA TGTGCCAGCAGCGCTCCATGGGGTCCCAATGGAGATACGCAGTATTTT. Translating it yields CASSAPWGPNGDTQYF. Combining the CDR3 with reference TRBV7-9 and TRBJ2-3 gives the whole variable domain DTGVSQNPRHKITKRGQNVTFRCDPISEHNRLYWYRQTLGQGPEFLTYFQNEAQLEKSRLLSDRFSAERPKGSFSTLEIQRTEQGDSAMYLCASSAPWGPNGDTQYFGPGTRLTVL.

The genes are TRBV7-2 and TRBJ2-3; D ambiguous. Trimming shortened V by 0 bases and J by 2 bases, and 9 bases separated the two germline ends. CDR3 size: 15 residues. CDR1 SGHTA and CDR2 FQGNSA come from the germline V gene. The CDR3 protein is CASSLASLFTDTQYF. The CDR3 nucleotides are TGTGCCAGCAGCTTAGCAAGTCTGTTCACAGATACGCAGTATTTT.

This clonotype was seen at least ten times. The chain combines TRBV7-2 with TRBJ2-4; 7 bases are a match to TRBD2. V shed 0 bases and J 4 bases; nucleotides not matched to a gene: 12. CDR1 and CDR2 from the germline V gene are SGHTA and FQGNSA. The length of the CDR3 is 18 residues. CDR3 coding DNA: TGTGCCAGCAGCTTAGCGAACCCCTTTAGTAGCGGGAAAAACATTCAGTACTTC. This translates into CASSLANPFSSGKNIQYF.

This clonotype was detected a few times. This chain links TRBV20-1 with TRBJ2-1; 12 bases map to TRBD2. The CDR3 is made up of 16 amino acids. Trimming took 0 bases from V and 6 from J; bases not matched to a gene: 6. The germline V gene encodes CDR1 DFQATT and CDR2 SNEGSKA (reference sequence). CDR3 protein: CSAREGLAGGFNEQFF. CDR3 bases: TGCAGTGCTAGAGAGGGGCTAGCGGGAGGGTTCAATGAGCAGTTCTTC.